The entry that follows covers one TCR beta chain sequence. The sample originates from a study of cytomegalovirus exposure and HLA in healthy donors. In the study overall: Ancestry clustering placed more than 80% of several hundred genotyped donors in the Caucasian-associated cluster.

V was cut by 1 base and J by 1 base, with 9 bases left in between. Looked up from germline, CDR1 is SEHNR and CDR2 is FQNEAQ (reference sequence). The CDR3 is 15 amino acids. The study ran its PCR with 60 Vbeta and 13 Jbeta primers. Assay: immunoSEQ multiplex PCR; the TCRdb copy retains only in-frame clones and omits some. This specimen shows 150,000 or so clones; the ten leading clones hold around 1.5%. The sequenced sample consisted of PBMCs. The J gene is TRBJ2-3, the V gene TRBV7-9; a possible D gene is TRBD2 (5 bases). The sequence derives from a woman aged 50 to 60 in good health and CMV-seronegative. In DNA, the CDR3 is TGTGCCAGCAGCTTAGTGAACGGGGGCACAGATACGCAGTATTTT. It translates to CASSLVNGGTDTQYF.